The 18 T cell receptor beta chains presented below share a single source sample, sequenced in a study of regulatory T cells in long-lasting Graves disease. HTBI primers from iRepertoire and Arm-PCR of CDR3 regions yielded the TCR beta libraries. TCRdb called the multiplex PCR reads again in MiXCR, with one record for every CDR3 protein. The top ten hold roughly an eighth of the sample, which has more than 350,000 distinct CDR3 sequences, 21% seen once. The time point here: persistent/refractory GD, antithyroid drugs over 5 years with positive TRAb. Isolated PBMC RNA provided the starting material for the TCR library. The source was peripheral blood mononuclear cells (PBMCs), collected when the disease was refractory, from a patient treated with antithyroid drugs. These receptors were collected from a female donor with Graves disease.

Concerning this clonotype: The germline gene is not matched at one end of the junction; a read error may be the cause. The V call is TRBV7-9, the J call TRBJ2-4, with no clear D. Germline CDR1 reads SEHNR; CDR2 reads FQNEAQ (reference sequence). The CDR3 spans 12 residues. The CDR3 protein is CASSPETYGYIF. As DNA, the CDR3 is TGTGCCAGCAGCCCTGAAACTTACGGCTACATCTTC.

The rearrangement joins TRBV28 to TRBJ2-1; perhaps TRBD2 as D (5 bases). The germline gives CDR1 MDHEN, CDR2 SYDVKM. The CDR3 is 15 residues long. V was trimmed by 2 bases and J by 0 bases, leaving 8 bases between them. DNA for the CDR3: TGTGCCAGCAGTTTAAAGCGGTACTCCTACAATGAGCAGTTCTTC. Its protein is CASSLKRYSYNEQFF. Drawing the rest from reference TRBV28 and TRBJ2-1, the complete variable domain is DVKVTQSSRYLVKRTGEKVFLECVQDMDHENMFWYRQDPGLGLRLIYFSYDVKMKEKGDIPEGYSVSREKKERFSLILESASTNQTSMYLCASSLKRYSYNEQFFGPGTRLTVL.

The rearrangement links TRBV12-3 or TRBV12-4 to TRBJ2-2; TRBD1 matches 8 bases. CDR3 length equals 13 residues. The ends lost 7 bases at V and 6 bases at J; junction bases unmatched: 4. The chain's CDR3 is CASNGDRSGELFF. CDR3 DNA: TGTGCCAGCAACGGGGACAGGTCCGGGGAGCTGTTTTTT.

The V call is TRBV29-1, the J call TRBJ1-1, with TRBD1 as a possible D gene (5 bases). The V end was cut by 7 bases, the J end by 4 bases, with 19 bases between. CDR1 and CDR2 from the germline V gene are SQVTM and ANQGSEA. This CDR3 region has 14 residues. CDR3 sequence reads: CSALLIQGGTEAFF. CDR3 nucleotide sequence: TGCAGCGCCTTGCTCATTCAGGGAGGCACTGAAGCTTTCTTT.

This chain links TRBV28 with TRBJ2-1; 7 bases line up with TRBD2. The CDR3 is made up of 12 amino acids. Per the germline V gene, CDR1 is MDHEN and CDR2 is SYDVKM. V lost 2 bases, J lost 10 bases, and 2 bases stayed unmatched. The CDR3 DNA reads TGTGCCAGCAGTTTAGCGGGAGAGGAGCAGTTCTTC. Protein: CASSLAGEEQFF.

This clonotype was observed at least ten times. This chain joins TRBV7-2 and TRBJ1-2; D remains ambiguous. CDR3 length equals 13 residues. CDR1 and CDR2 (germline): SGHTA, FQGNSA. V shed 1 base and J shed 6 bases, with 9 bases lying between them. The CDR3 DNA sequence: TGTGCCAGCAGCTTAGAGAATCAAAATGGCTACACCTTC. As protein: CASSLENQNGYTF.

This clonotype was seen only a few times. This rearrangement joins TRBV3-1 to TRBJ2-2, with 9 positions matching TRBD2. The V segment lost 4 bases and the J segment 1 base; nucleotides outside the gene matches: 1. The CDR3 is made up of 15 amino acids. CDR1 is LGHDT and CDR2 is YNNKEL in the germline V gene (reference sequence). The DNA of the CDR3 is TGTGCCAGCAGCCGACTAGCGGAGAACACCGGGGAGCTGTTTTTT. Residues: CASSRLAENTGELFF.

This chain connects TRBV29-1 to TRBJ1-4; the D gene is possibly TRBD1 (5 bases). Germline loops: CDR1 SQVTM, CDR2 ANQGSEA. V lost 7 bases, J lost 8 bases, and 17 bases lay in between. The length of the CDR3 is 13 residues. CDR3 coding DNA: TGCAGCGCAAAAGGCCAGGGACGGGAAAAACTGTTTTTT. It is translated as CSAKGQGREKLFF.

This chain connects TRBV30 to TRBJ2-1; 8 bases are a match to TRBD2. This CDR3 region has 13 residues. The germline CDR1 and CDR2 sequences are GTSNPN and SVGIG (reference sequence). The V gene end was trimmed by 3 bases and the J gene end by 10 bases; junction bases not matched to a gene: 8. The CDR3 nucleotides are TGTGCCTGGAGCGCCTCTTCGGGGGGGGAGCAGTTCTTC. Its protein is CAWSASSGGEQFF. The complete variable domain, with remaining parts taken from reference TRBV30 and TRBJ2-1, reads SQTIHQWPATLVQPVGSPLSLECTVEGTSNPNLYWYRQAAGRGLQLLFYSVGIGQISSEVPQNLSASRPQDRQFILSSKKLLLSDSGFYLCAWSASSGGEQFFGPGTRLTVL.

This clonotype was seen many times. The chain uses TRBV7-9 and TRBJ2-5; the D gene is possibly TRBD1 (6 bases). CDR1 is SEHNR and CDR2 is FQNEAQ in the germline V gene (reference sequence). The CDR3 spans 13 residues. Between the trimmed V and J ends, which lost 1 base and 3 bases, there was a span of 6 bases. CDR3 DNA: TGTGCCAGCAGCTTAGGGACAGAAGAGACCCAGTACTTC. This translates into CASSLGTEETQYF.

This clonotype is a singleton in its sample. The CDR3 region has the DNA TGTGCCAGCAGCCATAGCGGGAGTGGGACCTACGAGCAGTACTTC. As protein: CASSHSGSGTYEQYF. The chain recombines TRBV6-1 with TRBJ2-7; TRBD2 matches 9 bases. Germline V CDR1 and CDR2: MNHNS, SASEGT. J lost 2 bases, V lost 6 bases, and 8 bases had no gene match. The CDR3 is 15 amino acids.

This clonotype was counted at least ten times. The rearrangement joins TRBV20-1 to TRBJ2-5; D is perhaps TRBD1 (5 bases). The CDR3 spans 13 residues. V was shortened by 0 bases and J by 1 base, with 6 bases between the two germline ends. Germline V CDR1 and CDR2: DFQATT, SNEGSKA (reference sequence). The CDR3 loop is CSARDDSQETQYF. As DNA, the CDR3 is TGCAGTGCTAGAGATGACAGCCAAGAGACCCAGTACTTC.

This clonotype was counted at least ten times. The chain joins TRBV15 to TRBJ2-2; D is unclear. CDR1 LNHNV and CDR2 YYDKDF come from the germline V gene (reference sequence). The CDR3 has 13 residues. The V gene lost 4 bases and the J gene lost 0 bases, with 3 bases spanning the gap. CDR3 amino acids: CATSTTNTGELFF. CDR3 DNA: TGTGCCACCAGCACCACGAACACCGGGGAGCTGTTTTTT.

The rearrangement links TRBV20-1 to TRBJ2-1, with 8 positions matching TRBD1. There are 12 residues in the CDR3. Germline V gives CDR1 DFQATT, CDR2 SNEGSKA (reference sequence). V shed 5 bases, J shed 9 bases, and the junction held 6 bases outside the gene matches. The CDR3 sequence is CSAVDRGREQFF. The CDR3 DNA follows: TGCAGTGCTGTCGACAGGGGACGTGAGCAGTTCTTC.

The CDR3 here is CASSASGTQNTGELFF. CDR3 coding DNA: TGTGCCAGTAGTGCATCCGGGACCCAGAACACCGGGGAGCTGTTTTTT. This chain uses TRBV19 with TRBJ2-2; D possibly uses TRBD1 or TRBD2 (5 bases each). This CDR3 has 16 amino acids. V was clipped by 5 bases and J by 1 base, with 14 bases between them. From germline, CDR1 is LNHDA and CDR2 SQIVND (reference sequence).

This clonotype was detected only a few times. The chain joins TRBV12-3 or TRBV12-4 to TRBJ1-1, with a tentative D call TRBD1 (5 bases). There are 13 residues in the CDR3. The germline V and J ends were trimmed by 4 bases and 11 bases, with 17 bases remaining between them. Here the CDR3 DNA reads TGTGCCAGCAGTTCAAGTCTGGGGCGCGGGGCTTTCTTT. This gives the protein CASSSSLGRGAFF.

This clonotype was detected a few times. The chain combines TRBV20-1 with TRBJ1-2; D is unclear. CDR1 and CDR2 from the germline V gene are DFQATT and SNEGSKA (reference sequence). Trimming pared 6 bases from V and 0 bases from J, leaving 17 bases between. The CDR3 sequence is 15 residues long. The CDR3 here is CSAIWTGHANYGYTF. CDR3 nucleotide sequence: TGCAGTGCCATCTGGACCGGTCACGCTAACTATGGCTACACCTTC.

The V and J genes are TRBV20-1 and TRBJ2-2; TRBD2 aligns across 7 bases. Unmatched junction bases numbered 2, after V lost 5 bases and J lost 2 bases. The CDR3 is 13 residues long. Per germline, CDR1 DFQATT and CDR2 SNEGSKA (reference sequence). CDR3 DNA sequence: TGCAGTGCTTCTAGCGGAAACACCGGGGAGCTGTTTTTT. This gives the protein CSASSGNTGELFF.